The sample holds many counts of the clone carrying this TCR beta chain. Its antigen is not known. The CDR3 runs 14 residues. Germline values: CDR1 SGHNT, CDR2 YYREEE (reference sequence). V lost 2 bases and J lost 0, with 9 bases in between. This library used about 400 ng RNA and molecular barcoded adaptors spanning alpha/delta and beta/gamma chains. TCRdb processed the reads anew with MiXCR; each CDR3 protein has one entry. The table includes fewer than 100,000 distinct CDR3 sequences, 10% to 15% detected once. The entry originates in a study of read filtering for tumor transcriptome and immune sequencing. Overall study: About 8 patients were R-ISS I, more than 15 were R-ISS II, six or seven were R-ISS III. Broader study findings: Correlation between methods rose after single-read clonotypes were removed.

At the time of active disease, bone marrow was collected from every patient. What was sequenced was a population of CD138-negative cells sorted from bone marrow. The gene calls are TRBV5-4 and TRBJ2-7, with D tentatively TRBD1 or TRBD2 (5 bases each). This TCR was sampled from a donor at least 40 years old with multiple myeloma. In DNA, the CDR3 is TGTGCCAGCAGCTTTTGGGGGAGCTCCTACGAGCAGTACTTC. It codes for CASSFWGSSYEQYF.